The 32 T cell receptor beta chains below were found in one sample sequenced in a study of cytomegalovirus exposure and HLA in healthy donors (dated by TCRdb to about 2017). Receptors were amplified or captured by the immunoSEQ multiplex PCR assay. For the multiplex PCR, a mixture combining 60 forward primers for TCR Vbeta segments and 13 reverse primers for TCR Jbeta segments was used. The clones in this table, taken by TCRdb from immuneACCESS, are in-frame only. Not every clone is retained; where verified, under half of the shortfall comes from an unresolved V gene, and the cause of the rest is unknown. The sample table records about 210,000 clones; less than 90% of these occur just once. The top ten clones comprise more than 0.25% of the sample. The source material was PBMCs. The receptors originated from a woman aged 25 to 39 in good health and CMV-seronegative.

V is TRBV11-2 and J is TRBJ2-7, with a possible D match to TRBD1 (6 bases). V lost 1 base and J 2 bases, leaving 12 bases between the germline ends. The CDR3 runs 15 residues. From germline, CDR1 is SGHAT and CDR2 FQNNGV. The CDR3 DNA is TGTGCCAGCAGCTTAGGCCCAGGGGACCCCTACGAGCAGTACTTC. Protein: CASSLGPGDPYEQYF.

This clone was observed once. V gene TRBV27 combines with J gene TRBJ2-6; D gene uncertain. Germline V gene data show CDR1 as MNHEY and CDR2 as SMNVEV (reference sequence). The CDR3 totals 15 residues. V lost 4 bases and J lost 0, with 7 bases in between. The CDR3 bases are TGTGCCAGCAGTTCTCAGGTCTCTGGGGCCAACGTCCTGACTTTC. Translation gives CASSSQVSGANVLTF. Supplemented by reference TRBV27 and TRBJ2-6, the full variable domain reads EAQVTQNPRYLITVTGKKLTVTCSQNMNHEYMSWYRQDPGLGLRQIYYSMNVEVTDKGDVPEGYKVSRKEKRNFPLILESPSPNQTSLYFCASSSQVSGANVLTFGAGSRLTVL.

The genes are TRBV5-4 and TRBJ2-3; 8 bases are a match to TRBD2. Germline trimming cut 0 bases from V and 0 bases from J; bases unmatched to any gene: 3. The germline V gene encodes CDR1 SGHNT and CDR2 YYREEE (reference sequence). The CDR3 runs 16 residues. CDR3 DNA sequence: TGTGCCAGCAGCTTGGCCAAGCGGGGGAGCACAGATACGCAGTATTTT. It codes for CASSLAKRGSTDTQYF. Filled out from reference TRBV5-4 and TRBJ2-3, the complete variable domain reads ETGVTQSPTHLIKTRGQQVTLRCSSQSGHNTVSWYQQALGQGPQFIFQYYREEENGRGNFPPRFSGLQFPNYSSELNVNALELDDSALYLCASSLAKRGSTDTQYFGPGTRLTVL.

V usage is TRBV15 and J usage is TRBJ2-1; 9 bases agree with TRBD1. Trimming removed 3 bases from V and 7 bases from J; junction bases left unmatched: 4. In germline, CDR1 is LNHNV, CDR2 YYDKDF (reference sequence). The CDR3 consists of 14 residues. The CDR3 coding sequence is TGTGCCACCAGCAGGGGACAGGGTAAAAATGAGCAGTTCTTC. It is translated as CATSRGQGKNEQFF. The full variable domain, in which reference TRBV15 and TRBJ2-1 provide the parts outside the CDR3, is DAMVIQNPRYQVTQFGKPVTLSCSQTLNHNVMYWYQQKSSQAPKLLFHYYDKDFNNEADTPDNFQSRRPNTSFCFLDIRSPGLGDTAMYLCATSRGQGKNEQFFGPGTRLTVL.

The chain links TRBV19 to TRBJ2-7, with 8 nucleotides matching TRBD1. This CDR3 is built from 14 residues. V was clipped by 3 bases and J by 2 bases; unmatched bases: 3. Germline CDR1 LNHDA, CDR2 SQIVND (reference sequence). CDR3 coding DNA: TGTGCCAGTAGTATGGACAGGGCAACCTACGAGCAGTACTTC. Translation gives CASSMDRATYEQYF.

This chain joins TRBV5-1 and TRBJ2-2, with TRBD1 as a possible D gene (6 bases). The CDR3 is 14 residues long. Trimming left V 2 bases short and J 3 bases short, with 8 bases between. Germline V lookup: CDR1 SGHRS, CDR2 YFSETQ. Written as DNA, the CDR3 is TGCGCCAGCAGCTTACCAGGGGACACCGGGGAGCTGTTTTTT. Encoded protein: CASSLPGDTGELFF.

The V call is TRBV6-6, the J call TRBJ1-2; no definite D call. Germline V gene sequence: CDR1 MNHNY, CDR2 SVGAGI (reference sequence). The CDR3 is 15 amino acids. V dropped 2 bases and J dropped 2 bases, with 12 bases sitting between them. CDR3 amino acids: CASSYNEVGNYGYTF. As DNA, the CDR3 is TGTGCCAGCAGTTACAACGAGGTCGGAAACTATGGCTACACCTTC.

The chain joins TRBV13 to TRBJ2-7, with 7 bases fitting TRBD2. The CDR3 sequence is 16 residues long. The germline V gene encodes CDR1 PRHDT and CDR2 FYEKMQ (reference sequence). The junction had 12 bases not matched to a gene; V was cut back by 5 bases and J by 2 bases. The CDR3 loop reads CASSHGGTLHTYEQYF. In nucleotides, the CDR3 is TGTGCCAGCAGCCACGGGGGGACGCTACACACCTACGAGCAGTACTTC.

The chain has TRBV5-1 and TRBJ2-3, with no clear D. This CDR3 contains 12 residues. Germline V gives CDR1 SGHRS, CDR2 YFSETQ. Deletions cut 4 bases from V and 5 bases from J, with 8 bases between. This CDR3 reads CASSLTEDTQYF. CDR3 DNA sequence: TGCGCCAGCAGCCTGACTGAAGATACGCAGTATTTT.

This sequence joins TRBV19 and TRBJ2-5, with a weak D call TRBD1 (5 bases). The V and J ends lost 6 bases and 2 bases respectively, with 10 bases between them. Germline CDR1 and CDR2: LNHDA and SQIVND (reference sequence). The CDR3 is 13 residues long. The CDR3 DNA reads TGTGCCAGTAGATTAAGACAGCAAGAGACCCAGTACTTC. Residues: CASRLRQQETQYF.

This chain joins TRBV5-4 and TRBJ2-2; 8 bases are shared with TRBD2. After removal of 2 bases from V and 6 bases from J, the junction contained 3 bases not matched to a gene. The length of the CDR3 is 14 residues. CDR1 and CDR2 (germline): SGHNT, YYREEE (reference sequence). Here the CDR3 reads CASSFRGGSGELFF. The CDR3 nucleotides are TGTGCCAGCAGCTTCCGGGGGGGCTCCGGGGAGCTGTTTTTT.

The V gene is TRBV6-1, the J gene TRBJ2-1; 10 nucleotides agree with TRBD2. This CDR3 region has 14 residues. The V segment lost 4 bases and the J segment 4 bases; nucleotides outside the gene matches: 1. Germline CDR1 reads MNHNS; CDR2 reads SASEGT. This CDR3 is CASSGTSGYNEQFF. For the CDR3, the DNA is TGTGCCAGCAGTGGGACTAGCGGATACAATGAGCAGTTCTTC.

The genes are TRBV7-2 and TRBJ2-3; tentative D call: TRBD1 (6 bases). The CDR3 extends over 12 amino acids. CDR1 SGHTA and CDR2 FQGNSA come from the germline V gene. V was trimmed by 7 bases and J by 5 bases, leaving 10 bases between them. CDR3 nucleotide sequence: TGTGCCAGCAACCACAGGGAAGATACGCAGTATTTT. Encoded protein: CASNHREDTQYF.

The V and J genes are TRBV7-8 and TRBJ2-1; TRBD2 matches 7 bases. The ends lost 1 base at V and 4 bases at J; junction bases unmatched: 4. The germline gives CDR1 SGHVS, CDR2 FQNEAQ. The CDR3 runs to 15 residues. The DNA for the CDR3 is TGTGCCAGCAGCTTAGAACTAGCGAGGTACAATGAGCAGTTCTTC. Translation: CASSLELARYNEQFF.

The gene calls are TRBV28 and TRBJ2-1; 9 bases agree with TRBD1. V gave up 3 bases and J gave up 5 bases; unmatched junction bases: 2. The CDR3 totals 14 residues. Germline V gives CDR1 MDHEN, CDR2 SYDVKM. CDR3 amino acids: CASSFWDRDNEQFF. The CDR3 bases are TGTGCCAGCAGTTTTTGGGACAGGGACAATGAGCAGTTCTTC.

This rearrangement joins TRBV2 to TRBJ1-1; TRBD1 might be the D (5 bases). V gave up 4 bases and J gave up 2 bases, with 11 bases separating them. Germline V gene data show CDR1 as SNHLY and CDR2 as FYNNEI. The CDR3 is 14 amino acids. CDR3 sequence reads: CASSAQGTNTEAFF. The CDR3 DNA follows: TGTGCCAGCAGTGCTCAGGGAACAAACACTGAAGCTTTCTTT.

The CDR3 nucleotides are TGTGCCAGCAGTTTAAAATTCGGAGGATTCCCCGGAGCCTATGGCTACACCTTC. Its protein is CASSLKFGGFPGAYGYTF. The V gene is TRBV28, the J gene TRBJ1-2, with D unresolved. Trimming stripped 2 bases from V and 4 bases from J, with 23 bases between. Germline CDR1 and CDR2: MDHEN and SYDVKM. This CDR3 spans 18 amino acids.

The rearrangement uses TRBV28 and TRBJ1-3, with TRBD1 identical over 11 bases. The CDR3 sequence is 15 residues long. V lost 5 bases and J lost 3; bases outside the gene matches: 3. From germline, CDR1 is MDHEN and CDR2 SYDVKM. CDR3 loop: CASSGTGGLGNTIYF. The CDR3 region has the DNA TGTGCCAGCAGTGGGACAGGGGGTCTTGGAAACACCATATATTTT.

The J gene is TRBJ2-3, the V gene TRBV2; 10 bases line up with TRBD2. CDR1 and CDR2 from the germline V gene are SNHLY and FYNNEI. This CDR3 comprises 16 residues. The CDR3 protein is CAGTSGETPSTDTQYF. The DNA of the CDR3 is TGTGCTGGTACTAGCGGGGAAACTCCTAGCACAGATACGCAGTATTTT.

The chain is built from TRBV19 and TRBJ2-7, with 9 positions matching TRBD1. Germline CDR1 and CDR2: LNHDA and SQIVND (reference sequence). The CDR3 is 15 residues long. Trimming removed 3 bases from V and 5 bases from J; junction bases left unmatched: 8. The CDR3 nucleotides read TGTGCCAGTAGTATGATTCCGGGACAGGGTCACGAGCAGTACTTC. Encoded protein: CASSMIPGQGHEQYF. The full variable domain, with the rest looked up from reference TRBV19 and TRBJ2-7, is DGGITQSPKYLFRKEGQNVTLSCEQNLNHDAMYWYRQDPGQGLRLIYYSQIVNDFQKGDIAEGYSVSREKKESFPLTVTSAQKNPTAFYLCASSMIPGQGHEQYFGPGTRLTVT.

The J gene is TRBJ2-7, the V gene TRBV21-1; the D call TRBD2 from the table was never checked on the DNA. TRBV21-1 corresponds to a pseudogene. The CDR3 has 16 amino acids. The CDR3 loop reads CASSKAGRERSYEQYF. Here the CDR3 DNA reads TGTGCCAGCAGCAAAGCGGGGAGGGAGCGGTCCTACGAGCAGTACTTC.

The chain combines TRBV5-1 with TRBJ2-2; 9 bases fit TRBD1. The V gene's germline CDR1 is SGHRS and CDR2 YFSETQ. The CDR3 sequence is 16 residues long. The trim removed 4 bases at V and 4 bases at J, leaving 8 bases unmatched. The CDR3 nucleotides are TGCGCCAGCAGCCTGGGGGACAGGGATCCCACCGGGGAGCTGTTTTTT. Translating gives CASSLGDRDPTGELFF.

The V gene is TRBV4-1, the J gene TRBJ2-5; 8 bases agree with TRBD1. The germline V gene has CDR1 MGHRA and CDR2 YSYEKL. Unmatched junction bases numbered 10, after V lost 2 bases and J lost 5 bases. The CDR3 is 16 residues long. Here the CDR3 reads CASSQYPGQVGETQYF. The CDR3 bases are TGCGCCAGCAGCCAATATCCGGGACAGGTTGGCGAGACCCAGTACTTC.

CDR3 DNA: TGTGCCAGCGGCCCAGGGGCCGGGGAGCTGTTTTTT. It translates to CASGPGAGELFF. This chain uses TRBV6-5 with TRBJ2-2, with TRBD1 as a possible D gene (6 bases). The CDR3 loop spans 12 amino acids. Germline CDR1 and CDR2: MNHEY and SVGAGI. V lost 8 bases to trimming and J lost 6 bases, with 10 bases between them.

This clone was detected once. The J gene is TRBJ2-5, the V gene TRBV6-5; no clear D. This CDR3 spans 13 amino acids. V shed 6 bases and J shed 0 bases, with 8 bases lying between them. Germline CDR1 reads MNHEY; CDR2 reads SVGAGI. The CDR3 here is CASSAENQETQYF. CDR3 DNA: TGTGCCAGCAGCGCAGAAAACCAAGAGACCCAGTACTTC.

This clone occurred once. The V and J genes are TRBV5-1 and TRBJ2-3, with TRBD1 matching 10 bases. V shed 3 bases, J shed 2 bases, and the junction held 3 bases outside the gene matches. The CDR3 extends over 15 amino acids. From germline, CDR1 is SGHRS and CDR2 YFSETQ. The CDR3 sequence is CASSWGQGITDTQYF. The CDR3 region has the DNA TGCGCCAGCAGCTGGGGACAGGGGATCACAGATACGCAGTATTTT. The full variable domain, its missing parts supplied by reference TRBV5-1 and TRBJ2-3, is KAGVTQTPRYLIKTRGQQVTLSCSPISGHRSVSWYQQTPGQGLQFLFEYFSETQRNKGNFPGRFSGRQFSNSRSEMNVSTLELGDSALYLCASSWGQGITDTQYFGPGTRLTVL.

The chain carries TRBV2 and TRBJ2-2; the D is unclear. The CDR3 has 15 amino acids. The germline V and J ends were trimmed by 10 bases and 1 base, with 16 bases remaining between them. Germline CDR1 reads SNHLY; CDR2 reads FYNNEI. CDR3 bases: TGTGCCACCACCGAGACAAATCTGAACACCGGGGAGCTGTTTTTT. Translation: CATTETNLNTGELFF.

The V call is TRBV27, the J call TRBJ2-1, with TRBD2 identical over 7 bases. The CDR3 spans 14 residues. Germline V gene data show CDR1 as MNHEY and CDR2 as SMNVEV (reference sequence). V shed 8 bases, J shed 6 bases, and the junction held 10 bases outside the gene matches. The CDR3 DNA is TGTGCCAGCGGTGGGACTACCTCCGGCAATGAGCAGTTCTTC. Protein: CASGGTTSGNEQFF.

This chain joins TRBV4-1 and TRBJ2-3, with 10 bases lining up with TRBD2. Germline values: CDR1 MGHRA, CDR2 YSYEKL. The junction had 8 bases not matched to a gene; V was cut back by 6 bases and J by 2 bases. This CDR3 contains 16 residues. The CDR3 region has the DNA TGCGCCAGCAGGCGATTACTAGCGGGGCACACAGATACGCAGTATTTT. Protein: CASRRLLAGHTDTQYF.

The V call is TRBV18, the J call TRBJ1-5; 7 bases match TRBD1. The J segment lost 7 bases and the V segment lost 1 base, leaving 13 bases of the junction unmatched. Germline V CDR1 and CDR2: KGHSH, LQKENI. The length of the CDR3 is 17 residues. The chain's CDR3 is CASSPRETGNGEQPQHF. CDR3 DNA: TGTGCCAGCTCACCACGGGAGACAGGGAATGGGGAACAGCCCCAGCATTTT.

CDR3 loop: CASSLDSGTYNEQFF. DNA of the CDR3: TGCGCCAGCAGCTTGGACAGCGGAACTTACAATGAGCAGTTCTTC. The rearrangement joins TRBV5-1 to TRBJ2-1, with D perhaps TRBD2 (5 bases). The CDR3 extends over 15 amino acids. The V end was cut by 0 bases, the J end by 4 bases, with 11 bases between. Germline-derived CDR1 and CDR2 are SGHRS and YFSETQ.

This chain joins TRBV28 and TRBJ2-1; 15 nucleotides agree with TRBD2. The CDR3 has 15 amino acids. Trimming at V came to 6 bases and at J to 7 bases, leaving 4 bases not matched to a gene. Germline-derived CDR1 and CDR2 are MDHEN and SYDVKM. CDR3 coding DNA: TGTGCCAGCAGGGGACTAGCGGGAGGAAGGAATGAGCAGTTCTTC. Translation: CASRGLAGGRNEQFF. Together with reference TRBV28 and TRBJ2-1, the CDR3 gives the full variable domain: DVKVTQSSRYLVKRTGEKVFLECVQDMDHENMFWYRQDPGLGLRLIYFSYDVKMKEKGDIPEGYSVSREKKERFSLILESASTNQTSMYLCASRGLAGGRNEQFFGPGTRLTVL.